These T cell receptor beta chains were read from a single sample in a study of blood T cell repertoires in COVID-19. The protocol was immunoSEQ multiplex PCR, while the TCRdb copy is restricted to in-frame clones and leaves out a portion. The sample holds under 300,000 clones, roughly nine tenths seen once. The sample consisted of peripheral blood. These TCRs come from a man in his 60s with acute or convalescent COVID-19. Each CDR3 is given with its conserved first and last residue. The D gene is left open where the match is weak. Size is stated for part of the rows, as once, few or many counts, or as a class when the clone is expanded.

TRBJ2-7 TRBV7-2 TRBD2 NA CASSPPPGGSEQYF TGTGCCAGCAGTCCACCGCCGGGGGGGAGCGAGCAGTACTTC
TRBJ1-5 TRBV19 NA NA CASSTGFGSNQPQHF TGTGCCAGCTCAACAGGATTCGGTAGCAATCAGCCCCAGCATTTT
TRBJ1-1 TRBV28 TRBD1 NA CASSGTGGEMNTEAFF TGTGCCAGCAGTGGGACAGGGGGCGAGATGAACACTGAAGCTTTCTTT
TRBJ2-3 TRBV2 TRBD2 NA CASISGGSTDTQYF TGTGCCAGCATTTCGGGGGGGAGCACAGATACGCAGTATTTT
TRBJ2-7 TRBV7-2 TRBD2 few CASSRGAGGPYEQYF TGTGCCAGCAGCCGTGGGGCGGGAGGGCCGTACGAGCAGTACTTC
TRBJ2-3 TRBV24-1 NA NA CATSRPGLTSTDTQYF TGTGCCACCAGTCGACCGGGACTTACTAGCACAGATACGCAGTATTTT
TRBJ2-1 TRBV19 NA NA CASSIAGQYYNEQFF TGTGCCAGTAGTATAGCTGGACAGTACTACAATGAGCAGTTCTTC
TRBJ2-1 TRBV5-1 TRBD2 NA CASSSVAGGPHEQFF TGCGCCAGCAGCTCAGTAGCGGGAGGGCCGCATGAGCAGTTCTTC
TRBJ1-5 TRBV3-1/TRBV3-2 NA NA CASSQKFWGGIAQPQHF TGTGCCAGCAGCCAAAAATTCTGGGGAGGGATTGCGCAGCCCCAGCATTTT
TRBJ1-4 TRBV28 TRBD1 NA CASRKTGTHEKLFF TGTGCCAGCAGAAAGACAGGGACCCATGAAAAACTGTTTTTT
TRBJ1-5 TRBV30 TRBD1 NA CAWSPDREQPQHF TGTGCCTGGAGTCCGGACAGGGAACAGCCCCAGCATTTT
TRBJ1-2 TRBV6-5 TRBD1 NA CATRAGRDRKAF TGTGCCACCCGTGCTGGACGGGACAGGAAAGCCTTC
TRBJ2-4 TRBV20-1 NA NA CSASQIRLAKNIQYF TGCAGTGCTAGTCAGATCCGACTAGCCAAAAACATTCAGTACTTC
TRBJ2-7 TRBV4-3 NA once CASSQEWGHYEQYF TGCGCCAGCAGCCAAGAGTGGGGCCACTACGAGCAGTACTTC
TRBJ2-1 TRBV28 NA NA CASRPSGASYNEQFF TGTGCCAGCAGACCAAGCGGAGCCTCCTACAATGAGCAGTTCTTC
TRBJ2-3 TRBV20-1 TRBD2 NA CSASVPSVGLAGGAQYF TGCAGTGCTAGTGTACCTTCGGTGGGGCTAGCGGGAGGAGCGCAGTATTTT
TRBJ1-3 TRBV28 NA NA CASSPALARAGNTIYF TGTGCCAGCAGTCCTGCCTTGGCCAGGGCTGGAAACACCATATATTTT
TRBJ2-7 TRBV14 NA few CASSSLSPSEQYF TGTGCCAGCAGCTCACTATCGCCCAGCGAGCAGTACTTC
TRBJ2-3 TRBV12-5 NA NA CASGLVPGVDTQYF TGTGCTAGTGGTTTGGTACCGGGGGTAGATACGCAGTATTTT
TRBJ2-2 TRBV6-4 NA once CASSEQGNTGELFF TGTGCCAGCAGTGAACAGGGGAACACCGGGGAGCTGTTTTTT
TRBJ1-2 TRBV19 NA NA CASSIDGQSFYGYTF TGTGCCAGTAGTATCGACGGACAGAGCTTCTATGGCTACACCTTC
TRBJ2-7 TRBV28 TRBD1 NA CASSAGTAGAYEQYF TGTGCCAGCAGTGCTGGGACAGCCGGGGCCTACGAGCAGTACTTC
TRBJ2-7 TRBV11-3 TRBD1 NA CASSTGTGRKYF TGTGCCAGCAGCACCGGGACAGGGAGGAAGTACTTC
TRBJ1-4 TRBV6-5 NA NA CASSPRGDGEKLFF TGTGCCAGCAGTCCCCGAGGTGACGGTGAAAAACTGTTTTTT
TRBJ2-2 TRBV28 TRBD2 NA CASSLETSATGELFF TGTGCCAGCAGTTTAGAAACTAGCGCGACCGGGGAGCTGTTTTTT
TRBJ2-7 TRBV10-3 TRBD2 once CAIKASGSPGDEQYF TGTGCCATCAAGGCTAGCGGGAGCCCCGGGGACGAGCAGTACTTC
TRBJ2-2 TRBV3-1/TRBV3-2 NA NA CASSQESDYLGELFF TGTGCCAGCAGCCAAGAGTCTGACTACCTCGGGGAGCTGTTTTTT
TRBJ1-1 TRBV9 TRBD1 NA CASSVEQGRTEAFF TGTGCCAGCAGCGTAGAACAGGGGCGTACTGAAGCTTTCTTT
TRBJ2-5 TRBV7-2 TRBD2 NA CASSSTSGVLETQYF TGTGCCAGCAGCTCGACTAGCGGGGTCCTGGAGACCCAGTACTTC
TRBJ2-6 TRBV4-2 TRBD1 NA CASTNRGLAGANVLTF TGTGCCAGCACCAACAGGGGTTTGGCTGGGGCCAACGTCCTGACTTTC
TRBJ2-7 TRBV7-2 NA NA CASSLESRAVDEQYF TGTGCCAGCAGCTTAGAGTCCAGGGCAGTCGACGAGCAGTACTTC
TRBJ2-2 TRBV6-2/TRBV6-3 NA NA CASSQPGAGENGELFF TGTGCCAGCAGTCAACCCGGGGCAGGGGAGAACGGGGAGCTGTTTTTT
TRBJ2-5 TRBV24-1 TRBD1 NA CATEAGQGAGETQYF TGTGCCACCGAAGCAGGACAGGGGGCTGGGGAGACCCAGTACTTC
TRBJ2-7 TRBV27 TRBD2 NA CASTRLAGNYEQYF TGTGCCAGCACCAGACTAGCGGGGAACTACGAGCAGTACTTC
TRBJ2-3 TRBV19 TRBD2 NA CASTKRSGGLAGFTDTQYF TGTGCCAGTACCAAACGGTCAGGTGGACTAGCGGGCTTCACAGATACGCAGTATTTT
TRBJ2-7 TRBV6-5 TRBD1 NA CASEGQDTYEQYF TGTGCCAGCGAGGGACAGGACACCTACGAGCAGTACTTC
TRBJ1-2 TRBV2 NA NA CASSQRLGGLDGYTF TGTGCCAGCAGTCAGAGACTCGGGGGACTTGATGGCTACACCTTC
TRBJ1-1 TRBV6-2/TRBV6-3 NA NA CASSQGYTEAFF TGTGCCAGCAGTCAGGGATACACTGAAGCTTTCTTT
TRBJ2-2 TRBV18 NA NA CASSKERNTGELFF TGTGCCAGCTCGAAGGAGCGGAACACCGGGGAGCTGTTTTTT
TRBJ2-7 TRBV11-3 TRBD2 NA CASSVGLAGVSYEQYF TGTGCCAGCAGCGTGGGACTAGCGGGGGTTTCCTACGAGCAGTACTTC
TRBJ2-7 TRBV7-9 NA NA CASTPGFPSYEQYF TGTGCCAGCACCCCGGGTTTTCCCTCATACGAGCAGTACTTC
TRBJ1-5 TRBV28 NA NA CASSPSGSYQPQHF TGTGCCAGCAGCCCCTCGGGGTCTTATCAGCCCCAGCATTTT
TRBJ2-1 TRBV4-3 TRBD2 NA CASSPSGGRGNEQFF TGCGCCAGCAGCCCTAGCGGGGGAAGGGGGAATGAGCAGTTCTTC
TRBJ2-7 TRBV4-1 TRBD1 NA CASSRPGQGNEQYF TGCGCCAGCAGCCGGCCGGGACAGGGAAACGAGCAGTACTTC
TRBJ1-1 TRBV3-1/TRBV3-2 NA NA CASSLWEGYTEAFF TGTGCCAGCAGCCTCTGGGAGGGGTACACTGAAGCTTTCTTT
TRBJ2-6 TRBV11-3 NA NA CASSPRQSGANVLTF TGTGCCAGCAGCCCGAGACAGTCTGGGGCCAACGTCCTGACTTTC
TRBJ1-6 TRBV28 NA few CASISRGNSPLHF TGTGCCAGCATAAGTAGGGGTAACTCACCCCTCCACTTT
TRBJ1-2 TRBV24-1 TRBD1 once CATSDRDSANYGYTF TGTGCCACCAGTGACCGGGACAGCGCTAACTATGGCTACACCTTC